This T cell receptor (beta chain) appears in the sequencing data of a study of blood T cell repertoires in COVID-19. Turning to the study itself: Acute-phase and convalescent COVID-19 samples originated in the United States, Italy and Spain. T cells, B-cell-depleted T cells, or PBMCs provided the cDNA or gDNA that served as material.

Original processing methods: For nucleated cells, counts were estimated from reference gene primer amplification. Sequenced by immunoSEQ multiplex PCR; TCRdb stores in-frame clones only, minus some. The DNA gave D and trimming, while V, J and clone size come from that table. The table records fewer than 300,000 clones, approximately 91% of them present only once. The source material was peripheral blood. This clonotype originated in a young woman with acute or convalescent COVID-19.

The CDR3 DNA reads TGTGCCAGCAGCATACGACAGGTTCTGAACACTGAAGCTTTCTTT. It yields the protein CASSIRQVLNTEAFF. The chain combines TRBV7-9 with TRBJ1-1; possible D gene TRBD1, 6 bases. V dropped 5 bases and J dropped 0 bases, with 13 bases sitting between them. The germline gives CDR1 SEHNR, CDR2 FQNEAQ (reference sequence). The CDR3 totals 15 residues.